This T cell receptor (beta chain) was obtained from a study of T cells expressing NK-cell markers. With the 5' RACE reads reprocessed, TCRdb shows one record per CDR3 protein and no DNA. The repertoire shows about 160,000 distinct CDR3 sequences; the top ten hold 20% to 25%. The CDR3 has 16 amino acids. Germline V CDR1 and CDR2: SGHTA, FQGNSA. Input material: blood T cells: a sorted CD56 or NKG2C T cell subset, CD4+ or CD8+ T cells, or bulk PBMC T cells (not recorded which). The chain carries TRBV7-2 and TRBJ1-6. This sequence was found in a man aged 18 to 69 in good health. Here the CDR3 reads CASSPAPGTYNSPLHF.